This paragraph covers one TCR beta chain sequence. The source of the sample is a study of blood T cell repertoires in COVID-19. TCRdb's table, derived via immunoSEQ multiplex PCR, lists solely in-frame clones and lacks some. Among fewer than 450,000 clones listed, about 90% were seen once. Trimming shortened V by 1 base and J by 6 bases, and 19 bases separated the two germline ends. The germline gives CDR1 LNHNV, CDR2 YYDKDF (reference sequence). The CDR3 runs to 17 residues. Sequencing was performed on PBMCs or T cells enriched from blood (not recorded which). The chain recombines TRBV15 with TRBJ2-1; D gene ambiguous. This receptor was obtained from a young man who had recovered from COVID-19. CDR3 in amino acids: CATSRVALNSPSNEQFF. The CDR3 bases are TGTGCCACCAGCAGAGTAGCTCTAAACTCGCCGTCCAATGAGCAGTTCTTC.